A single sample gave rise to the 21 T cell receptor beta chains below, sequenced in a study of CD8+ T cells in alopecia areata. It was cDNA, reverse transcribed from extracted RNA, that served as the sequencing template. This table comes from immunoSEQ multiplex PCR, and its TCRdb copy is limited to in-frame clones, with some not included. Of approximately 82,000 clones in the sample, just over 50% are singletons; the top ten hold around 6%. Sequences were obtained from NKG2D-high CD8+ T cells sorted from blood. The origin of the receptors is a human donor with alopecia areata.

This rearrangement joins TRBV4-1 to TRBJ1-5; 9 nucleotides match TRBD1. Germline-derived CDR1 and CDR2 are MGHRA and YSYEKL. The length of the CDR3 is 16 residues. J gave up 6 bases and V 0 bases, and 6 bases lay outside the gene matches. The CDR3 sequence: CASSQEAVQGAQPQHF. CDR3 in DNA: TGCGCCAGCAGCCAAGAAGCCGTACAGGGGGCTCAGCCCCAGCATTTT.

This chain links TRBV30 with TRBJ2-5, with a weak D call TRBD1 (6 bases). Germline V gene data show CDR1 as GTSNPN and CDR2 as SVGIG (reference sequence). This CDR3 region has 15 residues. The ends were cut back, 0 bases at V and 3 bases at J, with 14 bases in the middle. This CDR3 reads CAWSVPWDTKETQYF. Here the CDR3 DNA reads TGTGCCTGGAGTGTACCTTGGGACACTAAAGAGACCCAGTACTTC.

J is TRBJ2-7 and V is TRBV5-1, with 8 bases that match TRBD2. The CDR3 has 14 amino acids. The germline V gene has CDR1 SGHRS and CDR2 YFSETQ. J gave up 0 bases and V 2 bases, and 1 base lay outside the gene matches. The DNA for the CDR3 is TGCGCCAGCAGCTTTACTAGCGGCTCCTACGAGCAGTACTTC. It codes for CASSFTSGSYEQYF.

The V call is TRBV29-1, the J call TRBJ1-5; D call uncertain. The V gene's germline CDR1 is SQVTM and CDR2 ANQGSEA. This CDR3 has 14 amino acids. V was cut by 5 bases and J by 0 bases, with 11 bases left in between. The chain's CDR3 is CSVTDGYSNQPQHF. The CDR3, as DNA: TGCAGCGTTACGGACGGGTATAGCAATCAGCCCCAGCATTTT. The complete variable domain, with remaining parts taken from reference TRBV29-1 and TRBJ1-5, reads SAVISQKPSRDICQRGTSLTIQCQVDSQVTMMFWYRQQPGQSLTLIATANQGSEATYESGFVIDKFPISRPNLTFSTLTVSNMSPEDSSIYLCSVTDGYSNQPQHFGDGTRLSIL.

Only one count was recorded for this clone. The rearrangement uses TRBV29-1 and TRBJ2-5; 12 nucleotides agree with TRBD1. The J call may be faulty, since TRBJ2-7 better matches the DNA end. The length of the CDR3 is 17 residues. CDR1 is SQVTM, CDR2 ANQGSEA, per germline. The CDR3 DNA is TGCAGCGTTGGACCCATTCCCGGGACAGGGGGCTCGTACGAGCAGTACTTC. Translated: CSVGPIPGTGGSYEQYF.

Here the CDR3 DNA reads TGCAGCGGCGAGGGACTAGCGTTGGATGAGCAGTTCTTC. Translating it yields CSGEGLALDEQFF. This chain connects TRBV29-1 to TRBJ2-1, with 10 bases aligning to TRBD2. V trimming: 7 bases; J trimming: 8 bases; junction bases outside the gene matches: 8. The CDR3 loop spans 13 amino acids. CDR1 and CDR2 (germline): SQVTM, ANQGSEA.

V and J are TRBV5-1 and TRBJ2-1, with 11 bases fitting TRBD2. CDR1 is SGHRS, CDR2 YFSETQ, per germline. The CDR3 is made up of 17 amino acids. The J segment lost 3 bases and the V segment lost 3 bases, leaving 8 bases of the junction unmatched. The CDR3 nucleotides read TGCGCCAGCAGCTCCTATCCGACTAGCGGGAACTACAATGAGCAGTTCTTC. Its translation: CASSSYPTSGNYNEQFF.

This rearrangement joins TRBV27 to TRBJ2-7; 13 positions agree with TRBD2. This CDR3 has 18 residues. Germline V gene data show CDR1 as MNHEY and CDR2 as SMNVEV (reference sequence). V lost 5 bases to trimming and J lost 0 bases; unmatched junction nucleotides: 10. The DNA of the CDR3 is TGTGCCAGCAGTCCCCTCCCTCGGACTAGCGGGAGCTCCTACGAGCAGTACTTC. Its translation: CASSPLPRTSGSSYEQYF.

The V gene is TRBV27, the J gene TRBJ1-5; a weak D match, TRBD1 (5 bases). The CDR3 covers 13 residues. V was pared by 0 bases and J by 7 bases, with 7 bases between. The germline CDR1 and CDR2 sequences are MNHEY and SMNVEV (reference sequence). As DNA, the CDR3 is TGTGCCAGCAGTTTATCCGGGGCACAGCCCCAGCATTTT. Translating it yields CASSLSGAQPQHF.

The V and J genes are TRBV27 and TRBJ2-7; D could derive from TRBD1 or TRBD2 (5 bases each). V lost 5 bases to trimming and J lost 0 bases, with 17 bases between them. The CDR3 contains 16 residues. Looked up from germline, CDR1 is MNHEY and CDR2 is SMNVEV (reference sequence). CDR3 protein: CASSHVGTGNSYEQYF. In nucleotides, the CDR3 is TGTGCCAGCAGTCACGTGGGGACGGGCAACTCCTACGAGCAGTACTTC.

CDR3 sequence: CSVEDQGIETQYF. CDR3 sequence (DNA): TGCAGCGTTGAGGACCAAGGGATAGAGACCCAGTACTTC. The genes are TRBV29-1 and TRBJ2-5, with D uncertain. Deletions cut 3 bases from V and 4 bases from J, with 12 bases between. The germline V gene has CDR1 SQVTM and CDR2 ANQGSEA. The CDR3 runs 13 residues.

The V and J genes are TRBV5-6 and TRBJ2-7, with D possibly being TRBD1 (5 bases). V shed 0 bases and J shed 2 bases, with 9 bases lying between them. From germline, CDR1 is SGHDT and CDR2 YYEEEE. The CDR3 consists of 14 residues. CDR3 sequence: CASSLGTGPYEQYF. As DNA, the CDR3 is TGTGCCAGCAGCTTGGGAACAGGCCCCTACGAGCAGTACTTC.

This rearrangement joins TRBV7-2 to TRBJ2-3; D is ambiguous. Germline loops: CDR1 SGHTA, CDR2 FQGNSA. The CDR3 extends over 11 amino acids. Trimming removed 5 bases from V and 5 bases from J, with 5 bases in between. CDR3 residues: CASSLLDTQYF. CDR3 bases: TGTGCCAGCAGCCTATTAGATACGCAGTATTTT. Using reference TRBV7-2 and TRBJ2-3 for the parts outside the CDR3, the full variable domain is GAGVSQSPSNKVTEKGKDVELRCDPISGHTALYWYRQSLGQGLEFLIYFQGNSAPDKSGLPSDRFSAERTGGSVSTLTIQRTQQEDSAVYLCASSLLDTQYFGPGTRLTVL.

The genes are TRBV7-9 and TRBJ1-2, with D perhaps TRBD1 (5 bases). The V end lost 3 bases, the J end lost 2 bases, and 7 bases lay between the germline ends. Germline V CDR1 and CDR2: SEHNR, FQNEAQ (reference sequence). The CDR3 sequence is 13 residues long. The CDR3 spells CASSFRENYGYTF. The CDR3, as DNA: TGTGCCAGCAGCTTCAGGGAGAACTATGGCTACACCTTC.

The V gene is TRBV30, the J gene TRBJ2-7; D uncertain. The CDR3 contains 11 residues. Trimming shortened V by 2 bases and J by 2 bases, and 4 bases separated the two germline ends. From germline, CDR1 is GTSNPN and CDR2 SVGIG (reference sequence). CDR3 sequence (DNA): TGTGCCTGGAGTACCCCCTACGAGCAGTACTTC. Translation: CAWSTPYEQYF.

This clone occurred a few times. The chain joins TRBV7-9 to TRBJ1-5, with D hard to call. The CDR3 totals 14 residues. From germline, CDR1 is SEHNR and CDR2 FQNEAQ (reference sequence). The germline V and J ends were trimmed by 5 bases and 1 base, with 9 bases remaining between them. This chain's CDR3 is CASSPPGSNQPQHF. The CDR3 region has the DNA TGTGCCAGCAGCCCGCCTGGGAGCAATCAGCCCCAGCATTTT.

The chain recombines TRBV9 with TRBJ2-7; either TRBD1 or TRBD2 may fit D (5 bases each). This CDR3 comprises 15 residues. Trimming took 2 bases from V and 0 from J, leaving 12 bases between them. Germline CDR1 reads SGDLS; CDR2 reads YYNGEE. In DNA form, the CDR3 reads TGTGCCAGCAGCGTCGGGACGGGATCCTCCTACGAGCAGTACTTC. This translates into CASSVGTGSSYEQYF.

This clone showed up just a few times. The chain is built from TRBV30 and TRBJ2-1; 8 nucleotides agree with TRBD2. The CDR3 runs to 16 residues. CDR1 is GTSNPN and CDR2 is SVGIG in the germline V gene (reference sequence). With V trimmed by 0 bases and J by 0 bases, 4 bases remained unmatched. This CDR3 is CAWSVLAGGSYNEQFF. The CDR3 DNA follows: TGTGCCTGGAGTGTCCTGGCGGGGGGCTCCTACAATGAGCAGTTCTTC.

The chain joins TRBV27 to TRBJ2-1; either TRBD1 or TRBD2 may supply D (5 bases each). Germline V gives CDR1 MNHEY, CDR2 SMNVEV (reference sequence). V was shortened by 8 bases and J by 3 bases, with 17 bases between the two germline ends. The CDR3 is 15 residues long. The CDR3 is CASARRDRFYNEQFF. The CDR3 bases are TGTGCCAGCGCCCGACGGGACCGCTTCTACAATGAGCAGTTCTTC.

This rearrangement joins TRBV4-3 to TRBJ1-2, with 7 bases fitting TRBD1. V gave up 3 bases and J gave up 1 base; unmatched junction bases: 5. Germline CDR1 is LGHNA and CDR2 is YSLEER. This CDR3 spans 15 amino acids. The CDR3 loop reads CASSQTTGVNYGYTF. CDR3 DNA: TGCGCCAGCAGCCAGACTACAGGGGTTAACTATGGCTACACCTTC.

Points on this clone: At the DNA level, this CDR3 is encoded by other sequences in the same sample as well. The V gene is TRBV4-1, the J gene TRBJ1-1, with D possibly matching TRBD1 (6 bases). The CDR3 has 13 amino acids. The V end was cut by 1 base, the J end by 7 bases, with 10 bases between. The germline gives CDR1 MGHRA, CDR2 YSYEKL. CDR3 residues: CASSQVGGGEAFF. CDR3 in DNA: TGCGCCAGCAGCCAAGTAGGGGGAGGTGAAGCTTTCTTT.